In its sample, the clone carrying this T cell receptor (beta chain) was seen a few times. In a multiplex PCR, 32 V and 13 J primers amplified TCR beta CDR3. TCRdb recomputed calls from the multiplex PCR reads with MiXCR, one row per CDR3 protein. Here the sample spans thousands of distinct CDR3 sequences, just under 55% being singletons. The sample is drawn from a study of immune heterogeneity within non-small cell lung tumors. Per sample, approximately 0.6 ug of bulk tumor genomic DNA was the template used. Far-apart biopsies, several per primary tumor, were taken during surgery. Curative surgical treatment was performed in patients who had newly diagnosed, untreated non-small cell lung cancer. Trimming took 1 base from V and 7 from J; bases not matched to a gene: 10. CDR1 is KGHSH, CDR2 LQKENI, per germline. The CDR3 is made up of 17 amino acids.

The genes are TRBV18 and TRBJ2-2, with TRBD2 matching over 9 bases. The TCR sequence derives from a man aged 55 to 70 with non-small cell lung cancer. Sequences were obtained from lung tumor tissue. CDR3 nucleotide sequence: TGTGCCAGCTCACCACGGGCTGGTAGCGGGAGTATCGGGGAGCTGTTTTTT. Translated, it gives CASSPRAGSGSIGELFF.